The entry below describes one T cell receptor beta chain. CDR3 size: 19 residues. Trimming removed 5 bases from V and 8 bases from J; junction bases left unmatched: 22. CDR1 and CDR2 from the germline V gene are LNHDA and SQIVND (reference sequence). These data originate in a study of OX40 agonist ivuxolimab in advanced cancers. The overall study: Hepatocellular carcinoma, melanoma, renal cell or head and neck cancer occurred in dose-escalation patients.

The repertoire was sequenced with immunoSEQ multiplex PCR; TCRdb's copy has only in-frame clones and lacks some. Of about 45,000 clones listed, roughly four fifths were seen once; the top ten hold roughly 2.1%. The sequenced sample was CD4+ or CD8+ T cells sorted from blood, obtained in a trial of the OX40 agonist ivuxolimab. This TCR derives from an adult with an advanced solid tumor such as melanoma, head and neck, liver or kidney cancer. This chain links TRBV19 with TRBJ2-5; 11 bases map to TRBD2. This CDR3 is CASSPRAPGLAALRGTQYF. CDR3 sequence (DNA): TGTGCCAGTAGTCCCCGGGCCCCGGGACTAGCGGCCTTAAGAGGAACCCAGTACTTC.